These 20 T cell receptor beta chains originate from one sample sequenced in a study of cytomegalovirus exposure and HLA in healthy donors. The PCR was carried out with 60 Vbeta primers and 13 Jbeta primers. Assay used: immunoSEQ multiplex PCR; TCRdb lists only in-frame clones, some missing. The profile shows some 120,000 clones, 80% to 90% of them singletons. Sequencing was carried out using PBMCs. The receptors here all came from a woman in her thirties in good health and CMV-seronegative.

V gene TRBV19 combines with J gene TRBJ2-2; possibly TRBD1 for D (6 bases). Germline V gives CDR1 LNHDA, CDR2 SQIVND (reference sequence). Trimming pared 5 bases from V and 3 bases from J, leaving 13 bases between. This CDR3 region has 15 residues. CDR3 nucleotide sequence: TGTGCCAGTAGTTTGGGGGCAGTGGACACCGGGGAGCTGTTTTTT. This translates into CASSLGAVDTGELFF.

The V and J genes are TRBV7-9 and TRBJ2-1, with TRBD1 as a possible D gene (6 bases). The V gene's germline CDR1 is SEHNR and CDR2 FQNEAQ (reference sequence). V dropped 2 bases and J dropped 5 bases, with 13 bases sitting between them. This CDR3 has 15 residues. CDR3 DNA: TGTGCCAGCAGCTTATTGTGGACAGCTGACAATGAGCAGTTCTTC. Amino acid sequence: CASSLLWTADNEQFF.

The genes are TRBV7-9 and TRBJ1-2; D is undetermined. V was cut by 1 base and J by 1 base, with 7 bases left in between. This CDR3 contains 14 residues. Germline V gives CDR1 SEHNR, CDR2 FQNEAQ (reference sequence). CDR3 residues: CASSLVTDNYGYTF. The CDR3 coding sequence is TGTGCCAGCAGCTTAGTAACAGATAACTATGGCTACACCTTC.

The chain is built from TRBV4-1 and TRBJ1-2; no clear D. This CDR3 region has 13 residues. The ends were cut back, 3 bases at V and 7 bases at J, with 12 bases in the middle. Germline values: CDR1 MGHRA, CDR2 YSYEKL. The CDR3 reads CASSQYGPGGYTF. The CDR3 DNA follows: TGCGCCAGCAGCCAGTATGGCCCGGGTGGCTACACCTTC.

The rearrangement uses TRBV19 and TRBJ1-2, with D possibly being TRBD1 (5 bases). V lost 6 bases and J 8 bases, leaving 19 bases between the germline ends. The CDR3 consists of 14 residues. Germline CDR1 and CDR2: LNHDA and SQIVND (reference sequence). The CDR3 here is CASRLLGLKGGYTF. DNA for the CDR3: TGTGCCAGTAGACTGTTGGGCCTTAAGGGGGGCTACACCTTC.

J is TRBJ1-1 and V is TRBV5-4; 7 bases map to TRBD1. CDR3 length: 15 residues. The germline V gene has CDR1 SGHNT and CDR2 YYREEE (reference sequence). V was clipped by 4 bases and J by 2 bases; unmatched bases: 8. The CDR3 nucleotides are TGTGCCAGCAGCGAGAAAACAGGGGCTAACACTGAAGCTTTCTTT. It specifies CASSEKTGANTEAFF.

The chain recombines TRBV4-2 with TRBJ2-7; D is possibly TRBD2 (6 bases). The CDR3 is made up of 13 amino acids. V dropped 4 bases and J dropped 7 bases, with 14 bases sitting between them. In germline, CDR1 is LGHNA, CDR2 YNFKEQ. The DNA of the CDR3 is TGTGCCAGCAGCCCCGGGGTTCGGGGGGAGCAGTACTTC. Amino acids: CASSPGVRGEQYF.

V usage is TRBV6-1 and J usage is TRBJ1-2; D remains ambiguous. V was cut by 8 bases and J by 3 bases, with 16 bases left in between. Germline lookup yields CDR1 MNHNS and CDR2 SASEGT. This CDR3 is 14 amino acids long. As DNA, the CDR3 is TGTGCCAGCGCCCCCCTCGGGAGGGACTATGGCTACACCTTC. This encodes CASAPLGRDYGYTF.

The V call is TRBV5-6, the J call TRBJ1-1; 9 bases are a match to TRBD1. Germline V gene sequence: CDR1 SGHDT, CDR2 YYEEEE. The CDR3 totals 15 residues. V gave up 2 bases and J gave up 0 bases; unmatched junction bases: 2. CDR3 DNA: TGTGCCAGCAGCTTTGGACAGGGGCTGAACACTGAAGCTTTCTTT. This translates into CASSFGQGLNTEAFF.

This clone was seen more than once but under ten times. The sample holds other DNA sequences that translate to the same CDR3. The chain recombines TRBV11-3 with TRBJ1-2; 9 bases line up with TRBD1. V lost 3 bases and J lost 10; bases outside the gene matches: 6. CDR3 length: 13 amino acids. The germline V gene has CDR1 SGHNT and CDR2 YENEEA. CDR3 protein: CASSLGQGGDYTF. DNA for the CDR3: TGTGCCAGCAGCTTGGGACAGGGAGGGGACTACACCTTC.

Turning to this clone: Its ends do not fully match the called genes, so a read error is possible. The rearrangement links TRBV7-9 to TRBJ1-4, with D hard to call. CDR1 is SEHNR, CDR2 FQNEAQ, per germline (reference sequence). The CDR3 runs to 16 residues. The CDR3 region is CSSSSAAAATNEKLFF. Here the CDR3 DNA reads TGTTCCAGCAGTTCTGCGGCGGCCGCAACTAATGAAAAACTGTTTTTT.

V is TRBV2 and J is TRBJ1-2; no reliable D call. There are 13 residues in the CDR3. Trimming removed 1 base from V and 8 bases from J, with 11 bases in between. Germline V gene data show CDR1 as SNHLY and CDR2 as FYNNEI. As DNA, the CDR3 is TGTGCCAGCAGTGAAGGACACCAGACGGGCTACACCTTC. Translated: CASSEGHQTGYTF. Using reference TRBV2 and TRBJ1-2 for the parts outside the CDR3, the full variable domain is EPEVTQTPSHQVTQMGQEVILRCVPISNHLYFYWYRQILGQKVEFLVSFYNNEISEKSEIFDDQFSVERPDGSNFTLKIRSTKLEDSAMYFCASSEGHQTGYTFGSGTRLTVV.

The chain links TRBV6-6 to TRBJ1-3; the D gene is possibly TRBD1 (5 bases). There are 15 residues in the CDR3. Germline values: CDR1 MNHNY, CDR2 SVGAGI (reference sequence). V was trimmed by 2 bases and J by 0 bases, leaving 8 bases between them. This CDR3 is CASSYPGGSGNTIYF. Here the CDR3 DNA reads TGTGCCAGCAGTTACCCCGGGGGCTCTGGAAACACCATATATTTT.

J is TRBJ2-4 and V is TRBV11-2, with 9 bases matching TRBD1. The CDR3 runs 14 residues. The V gene's germline CDR1 is SGHAT and CDR2 FQNNGV. The V segment lost 1 base and the J segment 16 bases; nucleotides outside the gene matches: 11. CDR3 in DNA: TGTGCCAGCAGCTTAGGAAACAGACAGGGGGTGATCTACTTC. This gives the protein CASSLGNRQGVIYF.

V usage is TRBV6-5 and J usage is TRBJ1-2; unclear D gene. CDR3 length: 14 amino acids. Trimming pared 7 bases from V and 8 bases from J, leaving 20 bases between. Looked up from germline, CDR1 is MNHEY and CDR2 is SVGAGI. The CDR3 loop reads CASTLERSQEGYTF. The CDR3 DNA reads as TGTGCCAGCACCCTAGAAAGGTCCCAAGAAGGCTACACCTTC.

This clone was counted between two and nine times. This rearrangement joins TRBV7-8 to TRBJ2-7; D is ambiguous. Per germline, CDR1 SGHVS and CDR2 FQNEAQ. The CDR3 totals 12 residues. V dropped 3 bases and J dropped 2 bases, with 5 bases sitting between them. CDR3 in DNA: TGTGCCAGCAGCTTGGTAGCCTACGAGCAGTACTTC. Translating it yields CASSLVAYEQYF.

This rearrangement joins TRBV30 to TRBJ2-5; tentative D call: TRBD1 (5 bases). V lost 0 bases and J lost 4, with 9 bases in between. The CDR3 has 13 residues. Germline CDR1 is GTSNPN and CDR2 is SVGIG (reference sequence). This CDR3 is CAWSVGARETQYF. The CDR3 DNA is TGTGCCTGGAGTGTAGGGGCTAGAGAGACCCAGTACTTC.

The chain combines TRBV6-5 with TRBJ2-2, with D possibly being TRBD2 (5 bases). CDR3 length equals 14 residues. V was cut by 6 bases and J by 3 bases, with 11 bases left in between. The V gene's germline CDR1 is MNHEY and CDR2 SVGAGI. This chain's CDR3 is CASRLDPYTGELFF. Written as DNA, the CDR3 is TGTGCCAGCAGACTAGACCCGTACACCGGGGAGCTGTTTTTT.

V gene TRBV30 combines with J gene TRBJ1-4, with 11 bases matching TRBD1. Trimming cost V 3 bases and J 8 bases; bases outside gene matches: 5. This CDR3 has 14 residues. Per germline, CDR1 GTSNPN and CDR2 SVGIG (reference sequence). CDR3 nucleotide sequence: TGTGCCTGGAGAGACCGGGACAGGGGGGAAAAACTGTTTTTT. This encodes CAWRDRDRGEKLFF.

The V call is TRBV7-2, the J call TRBJ1-5; 7 bases line up with TRBD1. Germline CDR1 is SGHTA and CDR2 is FQGNSA. V lost 5 bases, J lost 4 bases, and 2 bases stayed unmatched. CDR3 size: 13 residues. CDR3 coding DNA: TGTGCCAGCAGCCAGACAGGGAATCAGCCCCAGCATTTT. Amino acids: CASSQTGNQPQHF.